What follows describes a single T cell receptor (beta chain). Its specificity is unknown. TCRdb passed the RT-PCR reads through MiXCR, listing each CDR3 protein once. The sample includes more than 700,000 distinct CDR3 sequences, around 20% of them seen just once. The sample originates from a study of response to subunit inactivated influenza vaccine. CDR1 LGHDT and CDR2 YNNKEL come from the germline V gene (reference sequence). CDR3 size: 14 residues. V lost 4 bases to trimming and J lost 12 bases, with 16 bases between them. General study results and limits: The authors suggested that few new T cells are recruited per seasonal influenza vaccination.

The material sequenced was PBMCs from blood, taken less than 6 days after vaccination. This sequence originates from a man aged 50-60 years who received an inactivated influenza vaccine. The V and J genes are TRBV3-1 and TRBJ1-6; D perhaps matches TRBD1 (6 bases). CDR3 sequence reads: CASSPFSRGLPLHF. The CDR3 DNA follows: TGTGCCAGCAGCCCCTTCTCGAGGGGGTTACCCCTCCACTTT.